The 23 T cell receptor beta chains below were found in one sample sequenced in a study of T cell clusters in autoimmune cytopenias. Each sample's input was 200 to 250 ng genomic DNA, 35,000 to 40,000 genome equivalents. One tube held mixed TRB-A and TRB-B primer pools for touch-down PCR. No DNA is given; TCRdb re-called the multiplex PCR reads and lists each CDR3 protein once. The sample holds about 12,000 distinct CDR3 sequences. What was sequenced was peripheral blood. The receptors were gathered from a human donor with an autoimmune cytopenia or autoimmune hepatitis (not recorded which).

V and J are TRBV19 and TRBJ1-2. This CDR3 spans 15 amino acids. Looked up from germline, CDR1 is LNHDA and CDR2 is SQIVND (reference sequence). The CDR3: CASSTWDFINYGYTF.

CDR3 loop: CASSSKSWYQETQYF. The V call is TRBV13, the J call TRBJ2-5. This CDR3 contains 15 residues. The germline gives CDR1 PRHDT, CDR2 FYEKMQ (reference sequence).

This chain connects TRBV6-5 to TRBJ1-1; with no DNA, the TCRdb D assignment of TRBD1 cannot be verified. Looked up from germline, CDR1 is MNHEY and CDR2 is SVGAGI. This CDR3 comprises 17 residues. The CDR3 sequence: CASSYRTGGDYHTEAFF.

The chain couples TRBV29-1 to TRBJ1-2; TCRdb calls TRBD1, which cannot be checked without DNA. The V gene's germline CDR1 is SQVTM and CDR2 ANQGSEA. The CDR3 extends over 12 amino acids. The CDR3 reads CSVAGQGEGYTF.

The chain couples TRBV5-4 to TRBJ1-3. The CDR3 covers 16 residues. The germline V gene has CDR1 SGHNT and CDR2 YYREEE (reference sequence). This CDR3 reads CASSFRRGSTGNTIYF.

V usage is TRBV7-9 and J usage is TRBJ2-1; TCRdb outputs TRBD2, but without DNA this stays unchecked. This CDR3 region has 14 residues. Germline CDR1 reads SEHNR; CDR2 reads FQNEAQ (reference sequence). CDR3: CASSSTSGPNEQFF.

The chain combines TRBV6-6 with TRBJ1-6; lacking DNA, the TRBD1 call made by TCRdb goes unchecked. CDR1 and CDR2 (germline): MNHNY, SVGAGI (reference sequence). CDR3 length: 15 amino acids. CDR3 amino acids: CASSYAGGTNSPLHF.

The chain is built from TRBV6-1 and TRBJ2-7; the TCRdb D gene call, TRBD2, has no DNA to confirm it. The CDR3 contains 15 residues. Looked up from germline, CDR1 is MNHNS and CDR2 is SASEGT. The CDR3 region is CASSFSSGRVDEQYF.

The rearrangement joins TRBV6-2 or TRBV6-3 to TRBJ2-5; without DNA, the TCRdb call of TRBD2 cannot be checked. CDR3 length: 17 amino acids. Germline V gives CDR1 MNHEY, CDR2 SVGEGT. CDR3 sequence reads: CASSLKLQRGPQETQYF.

V gene TRBV6-4 combines with J gene TRBJ2-1; no DNA is available, so the TRBD2 call from TCRdb remains unchecked. Germline assignment: CDR1 MRHNA and CDR2 SNTAGT. The CDR3 length is 13 residues. CDR3: CASLTSGSNEQFF.

CDR3 residues: CASSFKTGYTGELFF. V gene TRBV5-6 combines with J gene TRBJ2-2; there is no DNA to check the TCRdb D call of TRBD1. Germline V gene sequence: CDR1 SGHDT, CDR2 YYEEEE. The CDR3 loop spans 15 amino acids.

This chain connects TRBV5-4 to TRBJ1-2; the D call of TRBD1 rests on TCRdb alone, since no DNA is present to check it. This CDR3 comprises 13 residues. Germline assignment: CDR1 SGHNT and CDR2 YYREEE (reference sequence). The CDR3 spells CASSFDRGYGYTF.

The CDR3 is CASSPQGSQPQHF. The chain carries TRBV6-5 and TRBJ1-5; the TCRdb D gene call, TRBD1, has no DNA to confirm it. The CDR3 contains 13 residues. Per the germline V gene, CDR1 is MNHEY and CDR2 is SVGAGI.

The chain joins TRBV5-6 to TRBJ1-1; TCRdb lists TRBD1, though no DNA is available to test this call. This CDR3 contains 16 residues. Germline CDR1 is SGHDT and CDR2 is YYEEEE. CDR3 protein: CASSPPPSDRITEAFF.

This chain links TRBV7-2 with TRBJ2-5. The CDR3 is 14 amino acids. Germline CDR1 is SGHTA and CDR2 is FQGNSA. The CDR3 is CASSTRLGQETQYF.

This CDR3 reads CASSSSGHRGYGGYTF. The chain joins TRBV27 to TRBJ1-2; TCRdb picks TRBD1, but there is no DNA to check that call. CDR3 size: 16 residues. Germline V gene data show CDR1 as MNHEY and CDR2 as SMNVEV (reference sequence).

In terms of frequency, this clonotype is medium-sized (0.01 to 0.1%). The chain combines TRBV19 with TRBJ2-2; TCRdb's assignment of TRBD1 cannot be checked, as there is no DNA. The CDR3 extends over 15 amino acids. Germline V gene sequence: CDR1 LNHDA, CDR2 SQIVND (reference sequence). The CDR3 here is CASSLTGANTGELFF.

The chain employs TRBV27 and TRBJ2-7. Germline CDR1 is MNHEY and CDR2 is SMNVEV (reference sequence). This CDR3 comprises 13 residues. The CDR3 here is CASSLSPFYEQYF.

Measured by frequency, this clonotype is medium-sized. The V gene is TRBV19, the J gene TRBJ2-5; TCRdb's D call, TRBD1, is unchecked because there is no DNA. The CDR3 runs to 14 residues. Germline CDR1 is LNHDA and CDR2 is SQIVND (reference sequence). CDR3 sequence reads: CASSIGTGVETQYF.

The rearrangement uses TRBV30 and TRBJ1-2. The CDR3 sequence is 12 residues long. The V gene's germline CDR1 is GTSNPN and CDR2 SVGIG (reference sequence). The CDR3 protein is CACSEAGYGYTF.

The chain joins TRBV30 to TRBJ1-2; as DNA is missing, the TRBD1 call by TCRdb cannot be tested. Germline V gene sequence: CDR1 GTSNPN, CDR2 SVGIG (reference sequence). This CDR3 is built from 14 residues. CDR3 in amino acids: CAWTRARGAPTYTF.

The chain has TRBV6-2 or TRBV6-3 and TRBJ2-7; no DNA is available, so the TRBD1 call from TCRdb remains unchecked. Looked up from germline, CDR1 is MNHEY and CDR2 is SVGEGT. This CDR3 contains 13 residues. This chain's CDR3 is CASRGTETYEQYF.

The V call is TRBV12-3 or TRBV12-4, the J call TRBJ2-3; TCRdb proposes TRBD2, but this gene call is untestable without DNA. The CDR3 has 16 residues. CDR3 loop: CASSLTSGRATDTQYF.